This T cell receptor beta chain comes out of a study of blood T cell repertoires in COVID-19. Whole-study context: COVID-19 samples from acute and convalescent phases originated in the United States, Italy and Spain. PBMCs, B-cell-depleted T cells, or T cells were the source of the cDNA or gDNA that made up the material.

In the original workflow: Reference gene primer amplification gave estimated nucleated cell counts. Libraries were prepared by immunoSEQ multiplex PCR; TCRdb keeps only in-frame clonotypes and omits some of them. V, J and clone size reflect that table, while D and trimming were determined from the DNA. The sample consists of 250,000 to 300,000 clones, 87% of them appearing once. The V gene's germline CDR1 is MDHEN and CDR2 SYDVKM. V trimming: 4 bases; J trimming: 9 bases; junction bases outside the gene matches: 9. The CDR3 is made up of 14 amino acids. This clone was seen only a few times. V gene TRBV28 combines with J gene TRBJ1-1, with 9 bases matching TRBD1. Sequenced input: peripheral blood. This clonotype was obtained from a woman aged 45-65 years who had recovered from COVID-19. The CDR3, as DNA: TGTGCCAGCAGTTCCCCCACAGGGGGCGCGAAAGCTTTCTTT. It encodes CASSSPTGGAKAFF.